These 23 T cell receptor beta chains came from one sample sequenced in a study of sequential checkpoint blockade in melanoma. Treatment noted: randomized to nivolumab then ipilimumab (arm A) or the reverse (arm B). TCRdb's table, derived via immunoSEQ multiplex PCR, lists solely in-frame clones and lacks some. This sample has 15,000 to 20,000 clones; 70% to 80% occur once, and the top ten carry approximately 38%. Sequenced material: CD8+ T cells sorted from blood (inferred from file names), taken from a patient given nivolumab and ipilimumab in sequence. Receptor source: a human donor with melanoma.

The J gene is TRBJ2-1, the V gene TRBV6-6, with unresolved D. Trimming shortened V by 5 bases and J by 5 bases, and 13 bases separated the two germline ends. The CDR3 spans 14 residues. Germline V gene sequence: CDR1 MNHNY, CDR2 SVGAGI (reference sequence). The CDR3 here is CASSPVSSDNEQFF. CDR3 coding DNA: TGTGCCAGCAGTCCCGTGAGCAGCGACAATGAGCAGTTCTTC.

The V gene is TRBV27, the J gene TRBJ2-7; TRBD2 matches 8 bases. This CDR3 is 13 amino acids long. Germline V gene data show CDR1 as MNHEY and CDR2 as SMNVEV (reference sequence). J was trimmed by 0 bases and V by 5 bases; bases with no gene match: 0. CDR3 DNA sequence: TGTGCCAGCAGTAGCGGGGGCTCCTACGAGCAGTACTTC. This gives the protein CASSSGGSYEQYF.

The chain employs TRBV28 and TRBJ2-7, with 9 bases matching TRBD1. The germline gives CDR1 MDHEN, CDR2 SYDVKM. With 3 bases clipped from V and 2 bases from J, the junction kept 5 bases outside the gene matches. The CDR3 runs 15 residues. The DNA for the CDR3 is TGTGCCAGCAGTTTCGGACAGGGGAGCACCTACGAGCAGTACTTC. Its protein is CASSFGQGSTYEQYF. The complete variable domain, with remaining parts taken from reference TRBV28 and TRBJ2-7, reads DVKVTQSSRYLVKRTGEKVFLECVQDMDHENMFWYRQDPGLGLRLIYFSYDVKMKEKGDIPEGYSVSREKKERFSLILESASTNQTSMYLCASSFGQGSTYEQYFGPGTRLTVT.

The chain recombines TRBV5-6 with TRBJ1-5, with D possibly matching TRBD1 (5 bases). Germline CDR1 SGHDT, CDR2 YYEEEE. Between the trimmed V and J ends, which lost 0 bases and 5 bases, there was a span of 18 bases. There are 17 residues in the CDR3. CDR3 residues: CASSLAPGWGEDQPQHF. The CDR3 DNA follows: TGTGCCAGCAGCTTGGCCCCGGGTTGGGGGGAAGATCAGCCCCAGCATTTT. The entire variable domain, with the rest obtained from reference TRBV5-6 and TRBJ1-5, is as follows: DAGVTQSPTHLIKTRGQQVTLRCSPKSGHDTVSWYQQALGQGPQFIFQYYEEEERQRGNFPDRFSGHQFPNYSSELNVNALLLGDSALYLCASSLAPGWGEDQPQHFGDGTRLSIL.

This chain uses TRBV5-6 with TRBJ1-5; a possible D gene is TRBD1 (5 bases). The germline CDR1 and CDR2 sequences are SGHDT and YYEEEE. Trimming removed 2 bases from V and 2 bases from J, with 11 bases in between. The CDR3 consists of 15 residues. The CDR3 sequence: CASSFQGWGNQPQHF. DNA for the CDR3: TGTGCCAGCAGCTTTCAGGGATGGGGCAATCAGCCCCAGCATTTT.

The chain joins TRBV29-1 to TRBJ2-7; D call uncertain. The V end was cut by 4 bases, the J end by 3 bases, with 13 bases between. The germline CDR1 and CDR2 sequences are SQVTM and ANQGSEA. CDR3 length: 13 residues. CDR3 nucleotide sequence: TGCAGCGTTGTGCCCGTTGGGCGCTACGAGCAGTACTTC. Translation gives CSVVPVGRYEQYF.

This clone was counted once. CDR3 bases: TGTGCCAGCAGCTTTTACGGGACAGTGAAAAATAATGAAAAACTGTTTTTT. Encoded protein: CASSFYGTVKNNEKLFF. This sequence joins TRBV7-8 and TRBJ1-4, with 7 bases aligning to TRBD1. The CDR3 extends over 17 amino acids. Germline assignment: CDR1 SGHVS and CDR2 FQNEAQ. Unmatched junction bases numbered 11, after V lost 3 bases and J lost 4 bases.

The chain joins TRBV6-6 to TRBJ1-4, with TRBD1 as a possible D gene (5 bases). Germline V gene sequence: CDR1 MNHNY, CDR2 SVGAGI (reference sequence). This CDR3 has 13 residues. The ends were cut back, 2 bases at V and 7 bases at J, with 8 bases in the middle. CDR3 residues: CASSYRGSEKLFF. The DNA for the CDR3 is TGTGCCAGCAGTTACCGGGGGAGTGAAAAACTGTTTTTT.

The chain carries TRBV27 and TRBJ1-4; D is perhaps TRBD1 (5 bases). With 6 bases removed from V and 0 bases from J, the gap between germline ends came to 11 bases. CDR3 length: 15 amino acids. The germline CDR1 and CDR2 sequences are MNHEY and SMNVEV (reference sequence). Here the CDR3 reads CASSPQGSTNEKLFF. CDR3 bases: TGTGCCAGCAGCCCTCAGGGCTCAACTAATGAAAAACTGTTTTTT.

The V and J genes are TRBV13 and TRBJ2-7; perhaps TRBD2 as D (5 bases). The germline CDR1 and CDR2 sequences are PRHDT and FYEKMQ (reference sequence). The CDR3 is 14 residues long. The V end was cut by 3 bases, the J end by 3 bases, with 12 bases between. The CDR3: CASSFGDEGYEQYF. The CDR3 DNA reads TGTGCCAGCAGCTTCGGGGATGAGGGCTACGAGCAGTACTTC. Full variable domain (rest looked up from reference TRBV13 and TRBJ2-7): AAGVIQSPRHLIKEKRETATLKCYPIPRHDTVYWYQQGPGQDPQFLISFYEKMQSDKGSIPDRFSAQQFSDYHSELNMSSLELGDSALYFCASSFGDEGYEQYFGPGTRLTVT.

This chain uses TRBV29-1 with TRBJ2-3; tentatively, D is TRBD2 (8 bases). Between the trimmed V and J ends, which lost 6 bases and 0 bases, there was a span of 19 bases. CDR1 SQVTM and CDR2 ANQGSEA come from the germline V gene. The CDR3 is made up of 16 amino acids. The CDR3: CSVTGRRGVSTDTQYF. In DNA form, the CDR3 reads TGCAGCGTGACAGGGAGGCGGGGGGTTAGCACAGATACGCAGTATTTT.

This clone was seen a few times. This chain uses TRBV7-2 with TRBJ2-7; 8 bases are shared with TRBD2. The germline CDR1 and CDR2 sequences are SGHTA and FQGNSA. V gave up 5 bases and J gave up 3 bases; unmatched junction bases: 12. The CDR3 totals 16 residues. This CDR3 reads CASSPWVAGTIYEQYF. CDR3 DNA: TGTGCCAGCAGCCCCTGGGTAGCGGGAACTATCTACGAGCAGTACTTC.

The chain recombines TRBV5-6 with TRBJ2-5; D is possibly TRBD2 (6 bases). TRBJ2-7 explains the end of the DNA better; the J call may be wrong. The CDR3 is 12 amino acids. The germline CDR1 and CDR2 sequences are SGHDT and YYEEEE. CDR3 nucleotides: TGTGCCAGCACCCGCGGGGACTACGAGCAGTACTTC. This gives the protein CASTRGDYEQYF.

The V gene is TRBV2, the J gene TRBJ2-7, with 12 bases lining up with TRBD1. This CDR3 has 16 amino acids. V trimming: 7 bases; J trimming: 4 bases; junction bases outside the gene matches: 11. Germline assignment: CDR1 SNHLY and CDR2 FYNNEI. CDR3 sequence reads: CASNPGTGGSSYEQYF. The CDR3, as DNA: TGTGCCAGCAACCCCGGGACAGGGGGCAGTTCGTACGAGCAGTACTTC.

The rearrangement joins TRBV2 to TRBJ2-7, with 10 bases lining up with TRBD1. CDR3 size: 12 residues. The V gene end was trimmed by 11 bases and the J gene end by 3 bases; junction bases not matched to a gene: 4. Looked up from germline, CDR1 is SNHLY and CDR2 is FYNNEI. CDR3 sequence reads: CACGQGGYEQYF. The CDR3 DNA reads TGTGCCTGCGGACAGGGGGGCTACGAGCAGTACTTC. Full variable domain (remainder filled in from reference TRBV2 and TRBJ2-7): EPEVTQTPSHQVTQMGQEVILRCVPISNHLYFYWYRQILGQKVEFLVSFYNNEISEKSEIFDDQFSVERPDGSNFTLKIRSTKLEDSAMYFCACGQGGYEQYFGPGTRLTVT.

This sequence joins TRBV7-8 and TRBJ2-7, with a tentative D call TRBD2 (6 bases). The germline V gene encodes CDR1 SGHVS and CDR2 FQNEAQ. V lost 1 base and J 6 bases, leaving 10 bases between the germline ends. CDR3 size: 13 residues. CDR3 region: CASSLGPGSEQYF. The CDR3 DNA sequence: TGTGCCAGCAGCTTAGGGCCCGGGAGCGAGCAGTACTTC. The full variable domain, completed using reference TRBV7-8 and TRBJ2-7, is GAGVSQSPRYKVAKRGQDVALRCDPISGHVSLFWYQQALGQGPEFLTYFQNEAQLDKSGLPSDRFFAERPEGSVSTLKIQRTQQEDSAVYLCASSLGPGSEQYFGPGTRLTVT.

The chain combines TRBV28 with TRBJ2-7; the D gene is possibly TRBD1 (6 bases). The CDR3 length is 15 residues. In germline, CDR1 is MDHEN, CDR2 SYDVKM. With 1 base removed from V and 2 bases from J, the gap between germline ends came to 12 bases. CDR3 protein: CASSLSGTYTYEQYF. CDR3 DNA sequence: TGTGCCAGCAGTTTATCCGGGACATATACCTACGAGCAGTACTTC.

This chain's CDR3 is CASSLALAVVPQEKLFF. As DNA, the CDR3 is TGTGCCAGCAGCTTAGCTCTTGCGGTAGTTCCCCAGGAAAAACTGTTTTTT. The rearrangement links TRBV7-9 to TRBJ1-4; D ambiguous. CDR3 length: 17 amino acids. V gave up 0 bases and J gave up 8 bases, with 19 bases separating them. Germline V gene lookup returns CDR1 SEHNR and CDR2 FQNEAQ (reference sequence).

The chain has TRBV4-1 and TRBJ2-7, with D possibly being TRBD2 (6 bases). Trimming removed 0 bases from V and 3 bases from J, with 12 bases in between. Germline lookup yields CDR1 MGHRA and CDR2 YSYEKL. CDR3 size: 15 residues. CDR3 sequence reads: CASSQEAAGLYEQYF. CDR3 nucleotides: TGCGCCAGCAGCCAAGAGGCAGCGGGCCTCTACGAGCAGTACTTC.

In its sample, this clone was seen once. This CDR3 is CASSYGEFREQYF. The CDR3 DNA reads as TGTGCCAGCAGTTACGGGGAGTTCCGTGAGCAGTACTTC. The gene calls are TRBV6-5 and TRBJ2-7, with a tentative D call TRBD2 (5 bases). The CDR3 runs to 13 residues. From germline, CDR1 is MNHEY and CDR2 SVGAGI. V was trimmed by 2 bases and J by 7 bases, leaving 12 bases between them.

This chain joins TRBV5-6 and TRBJ1-5; the D gene is possibly TRBD1 (6 bases). The CDR3 runs 16 residues. V gave up 2 bases and J gave up 2 bases, with 14 bases separating them. Looked up from germline, CDR1 is SGHDT and CDR2 is YYEEEE. CDR3 nucleotides: TGTGCCAGCAGCTTAGCGGGGGCCGATGGCAATCAGCCCCAGCATTTT. It yields the protein CASSLAGADGNQPQHF.

The chain links TRBV27 to TRBJ2-7, with 10 bases fitting TRBD2. CDR3 length: 15 residues. The junction had 7 bases not matched to a gene; V was cut back by 6 bases and J by 2 bases. CDR1 and CDR2 from the germline V gene are MNHEY and SMNVEV (reference sequence). CDR3 bases: TGTGCCAGCAGGAGAGGACTAGCGGAAACCTACGAGCAGTACTTC. Amino acid sequence: CASRRGLAETYEQYF.

The rearrangement uses TRBV11-1 and TRBJ2-7; weak D call: TRBD2 (5 bases). V gave up 5 bases and J gave up 2 bases, with 10 bases separating them. The CDR3 extends over 13 amino acids. Germline loops: CDR1 SGHAT, CDR2 FQDESV (reference sequence). This CDR3 is CASSPMEAYEQYF. In DNA form, the CDR3 reads TGTGCCAGCAGCCCGATGGAGGCCTACGAGCAGTACTTC.